One and the same sample provided the 28 T cell receptor beta chains below, sequenced in a study of cytomegalovirus exposure and HLA in healthy donors. The PCR employed 60 Vbeta primers together with 13 Jbeta primers. Measured with immunoSEQ multiplex PCR; TCRdb has only the in-frame clones, and not every one. In the table there are around 100,000 clones, 60% to 85% of which are singletons. Sequencing used PBMCs. The receptors here all came from a female donor in good health and CMV-seropositive.

This chain connects TRBV5-4 to TRBJ2-7; 7 bases match TRBD2. The CDR3 extends over 13 amino acids. After removal of 4 bases from V and 2 bases from J, the junction contained 3 bases not matched to a gene. Germline loops: CDR1 SGHNT, CDR2 YYREEE (reference sequence). The DNA of the CDR3 is TGTGCCAGCAGCCCGGGACTAACCTACGAGCAGTACTTC. Translating gives CASSPGLTYEQYF.

The V gene is TRBV6-1, the J gene TRBJ1-1; D is uncertain. Per the germline V gene, CDR1 is MNHNS and CDR2 is SASEGT. The CDR3 is 15 amino acids. V gave up 2 bases and J gave up 6 bases, with 16 bases separating them. The CDR3 loop is CASSERHSLLSEAFF. The CDR3 DNA reads as TGTGCCAGCAGTGAACGGCACAGCTTGCTGTCTGAAGCTTTCTTT.

The rearrangement joins TRBV6-5 to TRBJ2-7, with 16 bases identical to TRBD2. After removal of 0 bases from V and 5 bases from J, the junction contained 1 base not matched to a gene. The CDR3 consists of 16 residues. Germline values: CDR1 MNHEY, CDR2 SVGAGI. Written as DNA, the CDR3 is TGTGCCAGCAGTTACTCGGGACTAGCGGGGGGGAACGAGCAGTACTTC. Amino acids: CASSYSGLAGGNEQYF.

The rearrangement uses TRBV28 and TRBJ1-3; D gene ambiguous. This CDR3 is 15 amino acids long. CDR1 is MDHEN, CDR2 SYDVKM, per germline. Trimming shortened V by 4 bases and J by 0 bases, and 10 bases separated the two germline ends. CDR3 amino acids: CASSSYRDSGNTIYF. In nucleotides, the CDR3 is TGTGCCAGCAGTTCCTATCGAGACTCTGGAAACACCATATATTTT.

The chain employs TRBV2 and TRBJ2-5, with 9 bases that match TRBD2. Germline V CDR1 and CDR2: SNHLY, FYNNEI. The CDR3 is 13 residues long. V lost 5 bases, J lost 5 bases, and 3 bases stayed unmatched. CDR3 in DNA: TGTGCCAGCAGTTTTAGCGGGAGTGAGACCCAGTACTTC. Translated, it gives CASSFSGSETQYF.

CDR3 sequence: CASSQLQGAHTGNTIYF. The DNA of the CDR3 is TGCGCCAGCAGCCAGCTACAGGGGGCCCACACTGGAAACACCATATATTTT. This chain uses TRBV4-1 with TRBJ1-3; 9 nucleotides agree with TRBD1. The J segment lost 2 bases and the V segment lost 3 bases, leaving 8 bases of the junction unmatched. CDR1 and CDR2 (germline): MGHRA, YSYEKL. The CDR3 is made up of 17 amino acids.

V usage is TRBV30 and J usage is TRBJ2-7, with 7 bases matching TRBD2. The germline gives CDR1 GTSNPN, CDR2 SVGIG (reference sequence). This CDR3 spans 14 amino acids. V was clipped by 0 bases and J by 1 base; unmatched bases: 3. CDR3 residues: CAWSVHGRSYEQYF. CDR3 nucleotides: TGTGCCTGGAGTGTACACGGGAGGTCCTACGAGCAGTACTTC.

This rearrangement joins TRBV15 to TRBJ2-6, with a tentative D call TRBD2 (6 bases). The CDR3 is 19 residues long. V was pared by 5 bases and J by 0 bases, with 20 bases between. CDR1 is LNHNV and CDR2 is YYDKDF in the germline V gene (reference sequence). The CDR3 coding sequence is TGTGCCACCAGCCCCCGCAGGGTCGGGAGAAACTCTGGGGCCAACGTCCTGACTTTC. Translated, it gives CATSPRRVGRNSGANVLTF.

V usage is TRBV5-5 and J usage is TRBJ2-7; D ambiguous. From germline, CDR1 is SGHKS and CDR2 YYEKEE (reference sequence). V lost 2 bases to trimming and J lost 3 bases, with 12 bases between them. This CDR3 region has 14 residues. CDR3 in amino acids: CASSFPEPFYEQYF. CDR3 DNA sequence: TGTGCCAGCAGCTTTCCAGAACCTTTCTACGAGCAGTACTTC.

The CDR3 DNA follows: TGTGCCAGCAGCGGGGGCAGGGGAATAAATGAAAAACTGTTTTTT. Amino acid sequence: CASSGGRGINEKLFF. The chain couples TRBV9 to TRBJ1-4, with D perhaps TRBD1 (6 bases). The CDR3 runs 15 residues. The V gene lost 3 bases and the J gene lost 5 bases, with 14 bases spanning the gap. Germline lookup yields CDR1 SGDLS and CDR2 YYNGEE. The entire variable domain, with the rest obtained from reference TRBV9 and TRBJ1-4, is as follows: DSGVTQTPKHLITATGQRVTLRCSPRSGDLSVYWYQQSLDQGLQFLIQYYNGEERAKGNILERFSAQQFPDLHSELNLSSLELGDSALYFCASSGGRGINEKLFFGSGTQLSVL.

This sequence joins TRBV5-1 and TRBJ2-1; D gene ambiguous. The CDR3 contains 13 residues. CDR1 SGHRS and CDR2 YFSETQ come from the germline V gene. V lost 4 bases, J lost 2 bases, and 7 bases lay in between. The CDR3 here is CASSPDTYNEQFF. The CDR3 DNA reads as TGCGCCAGCAGCCCCGACACCTACAATGAGCAGTTCTTC.

CDR3: CASSIDRYNQPQHF. The CDR3 nucleotides read TGTGCCAGCTCTATTGACAGATACAATCAGCCCCAGCATTTT. J is TRBJ1-5 and V is TRBV18; D perhaps matches TRBD1 (5 bases). Trimming took 6 bases from V and 3 from J, leaving 12 bases between them. The CDR3 covers 14 residues. From germline, CDR1 is KGHSH and CDR2 LQKENI.

The chain recombines TRBV28 with TRBJ2-7, with TRBD2 matching over 8 bases. Germline lookup yields CDR1 MDHEN and CDR2 SYDVKM. The CDR3 consists of 11 residues. The J segment lost 5 bases and the V segment lost 8 bases, leaving 2 bases of the junction unmatched. CDR3 residues: CASRGGDEQYF. The CDR3, as DNA: TGTGCCAGCCGGGGGGGGGACGAGCAGTACTTC.

This chain joins TRBV5-4 and TRBJ2-1; 9 bases agree with TRBD2. The germline CDR1 and CDR2 sequences are SGHNT and YYREEE (reference sequence). With 3 bases clipped from V and 6 bases from J, the junction kept 7 bases outside the gene matches. This CDR3 has 15 amino acids. The CDR3 bases are TGTGCCAGCAGCTCGCGGGGGGGAACCGCCAATGAGCAGTTCTTC. Its translation: CASSSRGGTANEQFF.

The gene calls are TRBV5-8 and TRBJ1-2; possibly TRBD1 for D (5 bases). V lost 4 bases, J lost 7 bases, and 11 bases lay in between. This CDR3 contains 12 residues. Germline assignment: CDR1 SGHTS and CDR2 YDEGEE. The CDR3 bases are TGTGCCAGCAGCCTTGGACATCGTGGCTACACCTTC. The encoded protein is CASSLGHRGYTF.

The DNA for the CDR3 is TGTGCCACCAGCAGAGCAAAAGAGAGCAGGGGCTACACCTTC. It is translated as CATSRAKESRGYTF. The V gene is TRBV15, the J gene TRBJ1-2; D remains ambiguous. V lost 1 base and J lost 8, with 14 bases in between. The CDR3 length is 14 residues. Looked up from germline, CDR1 is LNHNV and CDR2 is YYDKDF (reference sequence).

The J gene is TRBJ1-5, the V gene TRBV2; 7 nucleotides match TRBD1. This CDR3 spans 14 amino acids. The germline V gene has CDR1 SNHLY and CDR2 FYNNEI. J was trimmed by 9 bases and V by 8 bases; bases with no gene match: 13. The CDR3 spells CASGGQANIGPQHF. Written as DNA, the CDR3 is TGTGCCAGCGGAGGACAGGCTAACATTGGGCCCCAGCATTTT.

The rearrangement joins TRBV5-6 to TRBJ2-7, with a weak D call TRBD1 (6 bases). Germline loops: CDR1 SGHDT, CDR2 YYEEEE. V was trimmed by 5 bases and J by 3 bases, leaving 12 bases between them. The CDR3 contains 13 residues. CDR3 bases: TGTGCCAGCAGTTGGGACACAGTCTACGAGCAGTACTTC. It yields the protein CASSWDTVYEQYF.

This chain uses TRBV28 with TRBJ2-7; D possibly corresponds to TRBD2 (6 bases). Germline CDR1 and CDR2: MDHEN and SYDVKM. CDR3 size: 15 residues. The V and J ends lost 2 bases and 2 bases respectively, with 13 bases between them. DNA for the CDR3: TGTGCCAGCAGTTTAGAGGATTCGGGGGCCTACGAGCAGTACTTC. This translates into CASSLEDSGAYEQYF.

The CDR3 sequence is CASSSQGGQPQHF. The DNA of the CDR3 is TGTGCCAGCAGCTCGCAGGGAGGGCAGCCCCAGCATTTT. This chain links TRBV7-2 with TRBJ1-5; a possible D gene is TRBD1 (5 bases). The ends were cut back, 4 bases at V and 7 bases at J, with 11 bases in the middle. Germline V gene data show CDR1 as SGHTA and CDR2 as FQGNSA. The CDR3 totals 13 residues. Together with reference TRBV7-2 and TRBJ1-5, the CDR3 gives the full variable domain: GAGVSQSPSNKVTEKGKDVELRCDPISGHTALYWYRQSLGQGLEFLIYFQGNSAPDKSGLPSDRFSAERTGGSVSTLTIQRTQQEDSAVYLCASSSQGGQPQHFGDGTRLSIL.

The chain recombines TRBV7-6 with TRBJ2-5; the D gene is possibly TRBD2 (6 bases). Germline V CDR1 and CDR2: SGHVS, FNYEAQ. The V end was cut by 6 bases, the J end by 11 bases, with 19 bases between. The CDR3 has 13 amino acids. In nucleotides, the CDR3 is TGTGCCAGCAGTGGACTACCTAGCCTCTCACAGTACTTC. Protein: CASSGLPSLSQYF.

The chain carries TRBV11-3 and TRBJ1-1; TRBD1 matches 7 bases. Germline V CDR1 and CDR2: SGHNT, YENEEA. The CDR3 runs to 13 residues. The ends lost 4 bases at V and 6 bases at J; junction bases unmatched: 5. CDR3 sequence (DNA): TGTGCCAGCAGCTCGAAGGGGGCCGCTGAAGCTTTCTTT. Protein product: CASSSKGAAEAFF.

This chain connects TRBV7-3 to TRBJ2-3; a possible D gene is TRBD2 (6 bases). This CDR3 spans 16 amino acids. Germline V CDR1 and CDR2: SGHTA, FQGTGA. V lost 2 bases and J lost 3, with 15 bases in between. As DNA, the CDR3 is TGTGCCAGCAGCTTAGGGACTGCCTTTTCGACAGATACGCAGTATTTT. It specifies CASSLGTAFSTDTQYF.

The chain employs TRBV5-4 and TRBJ2-1; 11 bases match TRBD2. Unmatched junction bases numbered 8, after V lost 2 bases and J lost 10 bases. CDR3 length: 15 amino acids. Germline V gene sequence: CDR1 SGHNT, CDR2 YYREEE (reference sequence). CDR3 in DNA: TGTGCCAGCAGCTTTCATAGCGGGGGGGAAGGGGAGCAGTTCTTC. Its protein product is CASSFHSGGEGEQFF. The full variable domain, its missing parts supplied by reference TRBV5-4 and TRBJ2-1, is ETGVTQSPTHLIKTRGQQVTLRCSSQSGHNTVSWYQQALGQGPQFIFQYYREEENGRGNFPPRFSGLQFPNYSSELNVNALELDDSALYLCASSFHSGGEGEQFFGPGTRLTVL.

The chain is built from TRBV29-1 and TRBJ2-7; 8 positions agree with TRBD2. The CDR3 is made up of 14 amino acids. Germline loops: CDR1 SQVTM, CDR2 ANQGSEA. After removal of 8 bases from V and 1 base from J, the junction contained 10 bases not matched to a gene. CDR3 sequence reads: CSTQKLADSYEQYF. CDR3 in DNA: TGCAGCACTCAAAAACTAGCGGATTCCTACGAGCAGTACTTC.

The V gene is TRBV11-3, the J gene TRBJ1-1, with a possible D match to TRBD1 (5 bases). The CDR3 has 14 amino acids. V shed 3 bases and J shed 1 base, with 9 bases lying between them. Germline loops: CDR1 SGHNT, CDR2 YENEEA. The CDR3 sequence: CASSLGGTNTEAFF. CDR3 nucleotide sequence: TGTGCCAGCAGCTTGGGAGGGACGAACACTGAAGCTTTCTTT.

The chain employs TRBV15 and TRBJ1-2; the D gene is possibly TRBD1 (6 bases). Trimming cost V 2 bases and J 4 bases, with 14 bases left between them. CDR1 is LNHNV and CDR2 is YYDKDF in the germline V gene (reference sequence). The CDR3 contains 15 residues. This CDR3 is CATSRFLGGTYGYTF. Here the CDR3 DNA reads TGTGCCACCAGCAGATTCCTTGGGGGCACCTATGGCTACACCTTC.

V and J are TRBV2 and TRBJ2-5; 10 positions match TRBD1. V trimming: 9 bases; J trimming: 4 bases; junction bases outside the gene matches: 5. This CDR3 contains 13 residues. Per the germline V gene, CDR1 is SNHLY and CDR2 is FYNNEI. The CDR3 nucleotides read TGTGCCAGTCGCCGGACAGGGGGAGAGACCCAGTACTTC. Amino acid sequence: CASRRTGGETQYF. Drawing the rest from reference TRBV2 and TRBJ2-5, the complete variable domain is EPEVTQTPSHQVTQMGQEVILRCVPISNHLYFYWYRQILGQKVEFLVSFYNNEISEKSEIFDDQFSVERPDGSNFTLKIRSTKLEDSAMYFCASRRTGGETQYFGPGTRLLVL.